The 9 T cell receptor beta chains given below trace back to one sample, sequenced in a study of blood T cell repertoires in COVID-19. Sequencing used immunoSEQ multiplex PCR; TCRdb keeps in-frame clones, though not all of them. The sample yields roughly 100,000 clones, roughly 80% seen once. The sample was peripheral blood. All receptors come from a human donor in a cohort sampled during active COVID-19.

The chain links TRBV21-1 to TRBJ2-7; the DNA was not used to check the table's D call, TRBD2. TRBV21-1 is a listed pseudogene. The CDR3 spans 14 residues. DNA for the CDR3: TGTGCCAGCAGCATCAGGGACTATTCCTACGAGCAGTACTTC. Protein product: CASSIRDYSYEQYF.

The chain recombines TRBV6-6 with TRBJ1-5, with 11 bases lining up with TRBD1. The CDR3 is made up of 19 amino acids. J gave up 1 base and V 5 bases, and 13 bases lay outside the gene matches. CDR1 and CDR2 (germline): MNHNY, SVGAGI (reference sequence). The CDR3 DNA follows: TGTGCCAGCAGTCGCAAGCCGGACAGGGGGCATTGGAGCAATCAGCCCCAGCATTTT. It encodes CASSRKPDRGHWSNQPQHF.

The chain couples TRBV4-3 to TRBJ2-3, with 8 nucleotides matching TRBD2. The CDR3 covers 14 residues. Per the germline V gene, CDR1 is LGHNA and CDR2 is YSLEER. The J segment lost 6 bases and the V segment lost 6 bases, leaving 8 bases of the junction unmatched. CDR3 residues: CASRGSGEGDTQYF. For the CDR3, the DNA is TGCGCCAGCAGGGGTAGCGGGGAGGGGGATACGCAGTATTTT.

V gene TRBV4-3 combines with J gene TRBJ1-2; possibly TRBD1 for D (5 bases). Germline V gene lookup returns CDR1 LGHNA and CDR2 YSLEER. The CDR3 is 15 residues long. The V end was cut by 1 base, the J end by 4 bases, with 13 bases between. The CDR3 loop is CASSQGQGSTYGYTF. CDR3 nucleotides: TGCGCCAGCAGCCAAGGTCAGGGCTCCACCTATGGCTACACCTTC.

V gene TRBV18 combines with J gene TRBJ1-6; 10 bases are shared with TRBD1. The CDR3 loop spans 15 amino acids. The germline gives CDR1 KGHSH, CDR2 LQKENI. Trimming cost V 5 bases and J 7 bases; bases outside gene matches: 5. This CDR3 is CASSSGQGRNSPLHF. CDR3 DNA: TGTGCCAGCTCATCGGGACAGGGGCGCAATTCACCCCTCCACTTT. Full variable domain (remainder filled in from reference TRBV18 and TRBJ1-6): NAGVMQNPRHLVRRRGQEARLRCSPMKGHSHVYWYRQLPEEGLKFMVYLQKENIIDESGMPKERFSAEFPKEGPSILRIQQVVRGDSAAYFCASSSGQGRNSPLHFGNGTRLTVT.

The rearrangement joins TRBV5-1 to TRBJ2-5, with a possible D match to TRBD2 (5 bases). Germline V gene sequence: CDR1 SGHRS, CDR2 YFSETQ. Trimming took off 4 bases at V and 4 bases at J, with 11 bases between the two ends. The CDR3 contains 13 residues. The CDR3 reads CASSPASPETQYF. The CDR3 nucleotides read TGCGCCAGCAGCCCGGCTAGCCCAGAGACCCAGTACTTC.

Written as DNA, the CDR3 is TGTGCCAGCATTCCGCTAGCGGGGGGGACCTACGAGCAGTACTTC. Protein sequence: CASIPLAGGTYEQYF. The rearrangement links TRBV2 to TRBJ2-7; TRBD2 matches at 12 bases. V lost 7 bases, J lost 2 bases, and 6 bases stayed unmatched. The germline V gene encodes CDR1 SNHLY and CDR2 FYNNEI. The CDR3 contains 15 residues.

CDR3 amino acids: CAVTGTMNTGELFF. In DNA form, the CDR3 reads TGTGCCGTAACCGGGACTATGAACACCGGGGAGCTGTTTTTT. V usage is TRBV11-3 and J usage is TRBJ2-2; 7 bases map to TRBD2. Germline assignment: CDR1 SGHNT and CDR2 YENEEA. The CDR3 length is 14 residues. The V segment lost 11 bases and the J segment 1 base; nucleotides outside the gene matches: 7.

The V gene is TRBV19, the J gene TRBJ1-5; 9 bases are shared with TRBD1. This CDR3 is 16 amino acids long. Per germline, CDR1 LNHDA and CDR2 SQIVND (reference sequence). V lost 4 bases, J lost 4 bases, and 8 bases stayed unmatched. CDR3 DNA sequence: TGTGCCAGTAGTAATTCCCCGGACAGGGGTAATCAGCCCCAGCATTTT. Translating gives CASSNSPDRGNQPQHF.